This T cell receptor (beta chain) was identified during a study of T cell responses to AZD1222 COVID-19 vaccine. A note on this clone: The antigen remains undetermined.

Sequenced by immunoSEQ multiplex PCR; TCRdb stores in-frame clones only, minus some. The top ten hold more than 2.5% of the sample, which has some 120,000 clones, about 92% seen once. Germline CDR1 is MGHRA and CDR2 is YSYEKL. V lost 4 bases, J lost 0 bases, and 7 bases lay in between. This CDR3 contains 14 residues. Whole-study results and caveats: Clonal diversity was possibly underestimated; the donors were predominantly white British and more often female.

The receptor was isolated from an adult in good health. Specimen: peripheral blood, collected on day 0 of AZD1222 vaccination. The gene calls are TRBV4-1 and TRBJ2-1, with D perhaps matching TRBD2 (5 bases). The CDR3 region is CASSPTSSYNEQFF. The DNA of the CDR3 is TGCGCCAGCAGCCCCACTAGCTCCTACAATGAGCAGTTCTTC.